The subject of this entry is one T cell receptor (beta chain). This entry belongs to a study of blood T cell repertoires in COVID-19. Study background: From the United States, Italy and Spain came samples of acute and convalescent COVID-19. T cells, B-cell-depleted T cells, or PBMCs provided the cDNA or gDNA that served as material.

Measured with immunoSEQ multiplex PCR; TCRdb has only the in-frame clones, and not every one. The sample contains about 280,000 clones, roughly 85% of which appear only once. J was trimmed by 14 bases and V by 4 bases; bases with no gene match: 9. The CDR3 has 12 residues. In germline, CDR1 is GTSNPN, CDR2 SVGIG (reference sequence). The sequenced sample was peripheral blood. The receptor was isolated from a man in his forties or fifties with active or convalescent COVID-19. V is TRBV30 and J is TRBJ2-1, with 9 nucleotides matching TRBD1. As DNA, the CDR3 is TGTGCCTGGACCCTGCCAGGACAGGGGAAGTTCTTC. Translating it yields CAWTLPGQGKFF.